This TCR beta chain is from a study of cytomegalovirus exposure and HLA in healthy donors. For the study at large: In a previous analysis, 110 million or so unique TCR beta sequences were found from roughly 200 million T cells. Assignment to the Caucasian-associated ancestry cluster applied to less than 85% of the approximately 420 genotyped donors.

CDR3 length equals 15 residues. Unmatched junction bases numbered 4, after V lost 1 base and J lost 2 bases. The germline gives CDR1 MGHRA, CDR2 YSYEKL. A multiplex PCR was run with 60 Vbeta primers and 13 Jbeta primers. Sequencing was performed with immunoSEQ multiplex PCR; in TCRdb, only in-frame clones are kept and a portion is missing. The sample lists 200,000 to 300,000 clones, roughly 81% occurring once. Those who donated were healthy bone marrow donors. The chain links TRBV4-1 to TRBJ2-7, with TRBD1 identical over 8 bases. Sequenced sample: PBMCs. The receptor was isolated from a woman aged 40 to 55 in good health and CMV-seropositive. The CDR3 bases are TGCGCCAGCAGCCAAGGTCACAGGGGGGCCTACGAGCAGTACTTC. It translates to CASSQGHRGAYEQYF.